This T cell receptor beta chain was captured by sequencing in a study of control samples from healthy donors and cancer patients. The repertoire was sequenced with immunoSEQ multiplex PCR; TCRdb's copy has only in-frame clones and lacks some. Counted here are approximately 100,000 clones, 90% occurring once; the ten biggest clones make up roughly 4%. The CDR3 runs to 16 residues. V was cut by 2 bases and J by 0 bases, with 11 bases left in between. Germline V gives CDR1 SEHNR, CDR2 FQNEAQ (reference sequence). The genes are TRBV7-9 and TRBJ1-3, with unresolved D. The receptor's source is a human donor in good health. The donor label of this sample is uncertain. The specimen sequenced was blood. The chain's CDR3 is CASSLSFQVSGNTIYF. CDR3 in DNA: TGTGCCAGCAGCTTATCATTCCAAGTCTCTGGAAACACCATATATTTT.